Included here is one T cell receptor (beta chain) sequence, with context. Its antigen is unknown. This record comes from a study of cytomegalovirus exposure and HLA in healthy donors. Participants comprised healthy donors of bone marrow. Vbeta (60) and Jbeta (13) primers were used in the PCR. Original handling: Among the unique TCR beta chains that a later analysis counted, about 85 million in all, about 10 million were shared. The protocol was immunoSEQ multiplex PCR, while the TCRdb copy is restricted to in-frame clones and leaves out a portion. V and J calls and clone size are those listed in that table; D and trimming were worked out from the DNA. The sample has fewer than 150,000 clones. Study-wide results and caveats: Confirmation in vitro established that three CMV-associated chains were specific for CMV antigens.

CDR1 is MNHEY, CDR2 SVGAGI, per germline. V was clipped by 6 bases and J by 7 bases, with 18 bases between them. This CDR3 region has 14 residues. Sequenced material: PBMCs. The V and J genes are TRBV6-5 and TRBJ1-2, with a tentative D call TRBD1 (5 bases). The receptor comes from a man between 18 and 29 years old in good health and CMV-seronegative. For the CDR3, the DNA is TGTGCCAGCAGCTGGAGGGGCTCCGACAGTGGCTACACCTTC. Its protein is CASSWRGSDSGYTF.